This is a list of T cell receptor beta chains from one sample in a study of control samples from healthy donors and cancer patients. TCRdb's copy holds only in-frame clones and misses some; the assay was immunoSEQ multiplex PCR. The sample yields tens of thousands of clones, around 87% seen once. The sequenced sample consisted of PBMCs. The origin of the receptors is a woman in her sixties or seventies with lung cancer. Each CDR3 is given with its conserved first and last residue. The D gene is left open where the match is weak. Part of the rows lack a size; the others show once, few, many or a class for expanded clones.

J: TRBJ2-1
V: TRBV5-1
D: TRBD2
length: 16
size: NA
DNA: TGCGCCAGCAATCCTAGCGGGGAAAGCTCCTACAATGAGCAGTTCTTC
CDR3: CASNPSGESSYNEQFF

J: TRBJ1-2
V: TRBV5-1
D: NA
length: 14
size: NA
DNA: TGCGCCAGCAGCCCCGGGGACATCGTCTATGGCTACACCTTC
CDR3: CASSPGDIVYGYTF

J: TRBJ2-7
V: TRBV15
D: NA
length: 16
size: NA
DNA: TGTGCCACCAGCAGAACGATGGGACCGATAGACTACGAGCAGTACTTC
CDR3: CATSRTMGPIDYEQYF

J: TRBJ1-2
V: TRBV30
D: NA
length: 14
size: NA
DNA: TGTGCCTGGAGCCTTCAGGGGAGCTACTATGGCTACACCTTC
CDR3: CAWSLQGSYYGYTF

J: TRBJ2-2
V: TRBV19
D: NA
length: 16
size: NA
DNA: TGTGCCAGTAGCACAAGGGGCAGGGCGTCGACCGGGGAGCTGTTTTTT
CDR3: CASSTRGRASTGELFF

J: TRBJ2-1
V: TRBV18
D: TRBD2
length: 15
size: NA
DNA: TGTGCCAGCTCACCAGCGGGAGCAACCTACAATGAGCAGTTCTTC
CDR3: CASSPAGATYNEQFF

J: TRBJ2-1
V: TRBV6-6
D: TRBD2
length: 14
size: NA
DNA: TGTGCCAGCACCTGGACTAGCGGGAGCAATGAGCAGTTCTTC
CDR3: CASTWTSGSNEQFF

J: TRBJ2-1
V: TRBV29-1
D: TRBD2
length: 15
size: NA
DNA: TGCAGCGCCCAACGACTAGCGAGATCCTACAATGAGCAGTTCTTC
CDR3: CSAQRLARSYNEQFF

J: TRBJ1-2
V: TRBV6-5
D: NA
length: 12
size: NA
DNA: TGTGCCACCGCCCTGGGCAGGGTTGGCTACACCTTC
CDR3: CATALGRVGYTF

J: TRBJ2-2
V: TRBV7-3
D: NA
length: 17
size: NA
DNA: TGTGCCAGCAGCCACAGTGAGACAGGATCGCACACCGGGGAGCTGTTTTTT
CDR3: CASSHSETGSHTGELFF

J: TRBJ2-7
V: TRBV3-1/TRBV3-2
D: NA
length: 12
size: NA
DNA: TGTGCCAGCAGCCTAAGAGGTTACGAGCAGTACTTC
CDR3: CASSLRGYEQYF

J: TRBJ2-1
V: TRBV5-4
D: NA
length: 14
size: NA
DNA: TGTGCCAGCAGCTTCTGGGGGGGCCACAATGAGCAGTTCTTC
CDR3: CASSFWGGHNEQFF

J: TRBJ2-3
V: TRBV9
D: TRBD2
length: 15
size: NA
DNA: TGTGCCAGCAGCGCCAGCGGGAGGAGGACAGATACGCAGTATTTT
CDR3: CASSASGRRTDTQYF

J: TRBJ2-1
V: TRBV24-1
D: NA
length: 21
size: once
DNA: TGTGCCACCAGTGCCCAGACTTCTAGCGTCCACTCCCTGAGCTCCTACAATGAGCAGTTCTTC
CDR3: CATSAQTSSVHSLSSYNEQFF

J: TRBJ2-7
V: TRBV25-1
D: NA
length: 14
size: NA
DNA: TGTGCCAGCGGAAAATTTGGACAGACCTACGAGCAGTACTTC
CDR3: CASGKFGQTYEQYF

J: TRBJ1-3
V: TRBV10-1
D: NA
length: 15
size: NA
DNA: TGCGCCAGCAGTGAGTATGAAGGGGAGGGAAACACCATATATTTT
CDR3: CASSEYEGEGNTIYF

J: TRBJ2-2
V: TRBV6-5
D: NA
length: 14
size: NA
DNA: TGTGCCAGCAGTTACCGCCGGGGGACCGGGGAGCTGTTTTTT
CDR3: CASSYRRGTGELFF

J: TRBJ2-7
V: TRBV29-1
D: TRBD1
length: 14
size: NA
DNA: TGCAGCGTTGAAGGGACAGGGGGCCCCTACGAGCAGTACTTC
CDR3: CSVEGTGGPYEQYF

J: TRBJ1-3
V: TRBV5-6
D: TRBD1
length: 15
size: NA
DNA: TGTGCCAGCAGCTTAGACAGGGGAGGAAGAAACACCATATATTTT
CDR3: CASSLDRGGRNTIYF

J: TRBJ1-5
V: TRBV30
D: NA
length: 13
size: NA
DNA: TGTGCCTGGAGTGAATCCCTGGTACGGCCCCAGCATTTT
CDR3: CAWSESLVRPQHF

J: TRBJ1-5
V: TRBV3-1/TRBV3-2
D: NA
length: 14
size: NA
DNA: TGTGCCAGCAGCCAAGATTTTAACAATCAGCCCCAGCATTTT
CDR3: CASSQDFNNQPQHF

J: TRBJ2-2
V: TRBV3-1/TRBV3-2
D: NA
length: 11
size: NA
DNA: TGTGCCAGCCGAGGGCCCGGGGAGCTGTTTTTT
CDR3: CASRGPGELFF

J: TRBJ2-7
V: TRBV5-1
D: TRBD1
length: 15
size: NA
DNA: TGCGCCAGCAGCGACGGGACAGGGAGCTCCTACGAGCAGTACTTC
CDR3: CASSDGTGSSYEQYF